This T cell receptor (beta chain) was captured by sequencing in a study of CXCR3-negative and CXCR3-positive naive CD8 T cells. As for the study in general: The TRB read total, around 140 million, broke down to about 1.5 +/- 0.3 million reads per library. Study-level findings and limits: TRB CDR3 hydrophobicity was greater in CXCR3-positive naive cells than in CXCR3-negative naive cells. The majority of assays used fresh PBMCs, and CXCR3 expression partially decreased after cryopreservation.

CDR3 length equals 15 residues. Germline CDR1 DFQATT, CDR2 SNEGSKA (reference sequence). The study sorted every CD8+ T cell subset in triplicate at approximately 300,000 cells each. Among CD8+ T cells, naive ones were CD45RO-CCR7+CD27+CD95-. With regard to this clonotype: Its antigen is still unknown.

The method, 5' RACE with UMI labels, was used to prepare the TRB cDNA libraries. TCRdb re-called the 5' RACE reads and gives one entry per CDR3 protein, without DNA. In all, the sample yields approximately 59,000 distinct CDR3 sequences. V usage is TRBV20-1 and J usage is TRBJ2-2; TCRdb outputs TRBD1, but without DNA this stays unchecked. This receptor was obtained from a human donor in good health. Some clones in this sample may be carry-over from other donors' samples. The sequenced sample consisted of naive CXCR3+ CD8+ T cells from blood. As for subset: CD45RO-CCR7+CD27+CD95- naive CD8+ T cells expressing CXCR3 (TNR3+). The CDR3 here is CSAREDRGNTGELFF.